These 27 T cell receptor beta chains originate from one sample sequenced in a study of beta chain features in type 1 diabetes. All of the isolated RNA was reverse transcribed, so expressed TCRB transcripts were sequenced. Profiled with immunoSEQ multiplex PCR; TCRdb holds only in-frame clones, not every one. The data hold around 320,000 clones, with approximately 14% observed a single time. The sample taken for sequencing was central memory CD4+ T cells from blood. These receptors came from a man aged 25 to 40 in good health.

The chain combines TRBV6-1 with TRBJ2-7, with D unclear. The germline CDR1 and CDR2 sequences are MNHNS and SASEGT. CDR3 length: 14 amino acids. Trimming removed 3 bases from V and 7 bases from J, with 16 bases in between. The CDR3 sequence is CASSEGSLNWEQYV. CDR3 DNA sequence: TGTGCCAGCAGTGAGGGGTCCCTGAATTGGGAGCAGTACGTC.

The CDR3 spells CASAGYTDTQYF. CDR3 DNA: TGTGCCAGCGCGGGATACACAGATACGCAGTATTTT. The chain recombines TRBV14 with TRBJ2-3; D possibly corresponds to TRBD2 (6 bases). Germline loops: CDR1 SGHDN, CDR2 FVKESK. This CDR3 contains 12 residues. V lost 8 bases to trimming and J lost 2 bases, with 8 bases between them.

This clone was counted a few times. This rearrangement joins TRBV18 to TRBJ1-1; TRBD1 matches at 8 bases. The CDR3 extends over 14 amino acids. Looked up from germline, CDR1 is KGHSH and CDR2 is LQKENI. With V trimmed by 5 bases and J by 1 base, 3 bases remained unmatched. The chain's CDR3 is CASSMGQENTEAFF. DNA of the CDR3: TGTGCCAGCTCAATGGGACAGGAGAACACTGAAGCTTTCTTT.

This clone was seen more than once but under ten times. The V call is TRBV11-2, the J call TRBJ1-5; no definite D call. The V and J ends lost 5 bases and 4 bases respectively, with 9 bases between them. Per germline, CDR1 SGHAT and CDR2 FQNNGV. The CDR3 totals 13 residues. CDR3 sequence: CASSLGFNQPQHF. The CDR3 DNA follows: TGTGCCAGCAGCCTAGGATTTAATCAGCCCCAGCATTTT. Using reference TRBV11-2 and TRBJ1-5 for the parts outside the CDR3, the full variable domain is EAGVAQSPRYKIIEKRQSVAFWCNPISGHATLYWYQQILGQGPKLLIQFQNNGVVDDSQLPKDRFSAERLKGVDSTLKIQPAKLEDSAVYLCASSLGFNQPQHFGDGTRLSIL.

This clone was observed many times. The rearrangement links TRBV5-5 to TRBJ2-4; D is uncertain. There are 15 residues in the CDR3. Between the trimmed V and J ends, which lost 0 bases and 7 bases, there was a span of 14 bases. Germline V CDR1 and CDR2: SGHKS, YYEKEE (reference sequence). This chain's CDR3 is CASSLEGWQNNIQYF. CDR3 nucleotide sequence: TGTGCCAGCAGCTTGGAGGGATGGCAAAACAACATTCAGTACTTC.

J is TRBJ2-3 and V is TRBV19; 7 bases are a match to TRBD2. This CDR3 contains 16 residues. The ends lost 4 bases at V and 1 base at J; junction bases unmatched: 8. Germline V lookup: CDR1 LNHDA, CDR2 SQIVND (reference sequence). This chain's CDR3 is CASSSRGVAGTDTQYF. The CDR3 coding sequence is TGTGCCAGTAGTAGCCGGGGGGTAGCGGGCACAGATACGCAGTATTTT.

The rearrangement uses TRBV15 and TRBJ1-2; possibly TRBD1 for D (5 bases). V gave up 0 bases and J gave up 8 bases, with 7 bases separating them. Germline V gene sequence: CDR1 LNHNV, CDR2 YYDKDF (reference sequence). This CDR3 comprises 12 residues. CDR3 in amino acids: CATSREAGGYTF. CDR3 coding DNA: TGTGCCACCAGCAGAGAGGCAGGGGGCTACACCTTC.

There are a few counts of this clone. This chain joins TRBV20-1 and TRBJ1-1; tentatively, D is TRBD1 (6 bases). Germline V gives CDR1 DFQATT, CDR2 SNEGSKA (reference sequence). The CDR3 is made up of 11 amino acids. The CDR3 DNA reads TGCAGCCAACCGGGGGGCGGTGAAGCTTTCTTT. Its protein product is CSQPGGGEAFF.

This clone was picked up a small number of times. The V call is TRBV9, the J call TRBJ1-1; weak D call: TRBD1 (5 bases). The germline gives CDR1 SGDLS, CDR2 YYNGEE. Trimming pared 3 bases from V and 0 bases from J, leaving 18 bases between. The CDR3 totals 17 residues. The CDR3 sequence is CASSDPRQFGMNTEAFF. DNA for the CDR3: TGTGCCAGCAGCGATCCACGACAGTTTGGCATGAACACTGAAGCTTTCTTT.

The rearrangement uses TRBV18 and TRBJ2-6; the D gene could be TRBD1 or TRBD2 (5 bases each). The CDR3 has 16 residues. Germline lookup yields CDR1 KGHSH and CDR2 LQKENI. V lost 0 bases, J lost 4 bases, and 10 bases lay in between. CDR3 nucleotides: TGTGCCAGCTCACCACCGCCGGGGACGGGGGCCAACGTCCTGACTTTC. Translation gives CASSPPPGTGANVLTF. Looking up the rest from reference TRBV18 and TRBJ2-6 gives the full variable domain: NAGVMQNPRHLVRRRGQEARLRCSPMKGHSHVYWYRQLPEEGLKFMVYLQKENIIDESGMPKERFSAEFPKEGPSILRIQQVVRGDSAAYFCASSPPPGTGANVLTFGAGSRLTVL.

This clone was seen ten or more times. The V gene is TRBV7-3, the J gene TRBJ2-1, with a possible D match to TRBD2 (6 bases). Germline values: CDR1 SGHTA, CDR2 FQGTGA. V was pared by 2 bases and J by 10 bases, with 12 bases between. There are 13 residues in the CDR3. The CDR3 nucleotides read TGTGCCAGCAGCTTAGGACCAGGGAGGGAGCAGTTCTTC. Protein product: CASSLGPGREQFF. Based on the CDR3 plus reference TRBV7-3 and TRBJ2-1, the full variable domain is GAGVSQTPSNKVTEKGKYVELRCDPISGHTALYWYRQSLGQGPEFLIYFQGTGAADDSGLPNDRFFAVRPEGSVSTLKIQRTERGDSAVYLCASSLGPGREQFFGPGTRLTVL.

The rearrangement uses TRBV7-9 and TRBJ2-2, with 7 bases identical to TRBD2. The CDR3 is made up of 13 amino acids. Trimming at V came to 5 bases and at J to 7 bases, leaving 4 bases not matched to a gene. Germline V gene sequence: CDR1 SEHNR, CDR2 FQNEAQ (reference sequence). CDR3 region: CASSLSGVGELFF. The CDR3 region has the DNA TGTGCCAGCAGCCTGAGCGGGGTCGGGGAGCTGTTTTTT.

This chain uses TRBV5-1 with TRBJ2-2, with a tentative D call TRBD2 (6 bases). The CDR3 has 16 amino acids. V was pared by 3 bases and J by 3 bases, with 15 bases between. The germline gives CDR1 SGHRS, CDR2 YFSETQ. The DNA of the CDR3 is TGCGCCAGCAGCTGGCCCAGGCCGGGGGACACCGGGGAGCTGTTTTTT. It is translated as CASSWPRPGDTGELFF. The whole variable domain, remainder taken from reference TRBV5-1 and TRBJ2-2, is KAGVTQTPRYLIKTRGQQVTLSCSPISGHRSVSWYQQTPGQGLQFLFEYFSETQRNKGNFPGRFSGRQFSNSRSEMNVSTLELGDSALYLCASSWPRPGDTGELFFGEGSRLTVL.

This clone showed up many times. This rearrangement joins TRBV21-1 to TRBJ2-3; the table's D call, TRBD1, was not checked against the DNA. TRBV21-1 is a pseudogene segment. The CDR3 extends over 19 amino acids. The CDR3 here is CASSQTSQRQSSSTDTQYF. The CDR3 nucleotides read TGTGCCAGCAGCCAAACCTCCCAAAGACAGAGCTCAAGCACAGATACGCAGTATTTT.

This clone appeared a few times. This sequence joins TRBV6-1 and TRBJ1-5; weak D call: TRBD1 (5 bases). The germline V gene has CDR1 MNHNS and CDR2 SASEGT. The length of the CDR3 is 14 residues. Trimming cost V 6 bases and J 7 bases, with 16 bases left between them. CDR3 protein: CASSPRWTKQPQHF. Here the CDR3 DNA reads TGTGCCAGCAGCCCAAGGTGGACAAAACAGCCCCAGCATTTT.

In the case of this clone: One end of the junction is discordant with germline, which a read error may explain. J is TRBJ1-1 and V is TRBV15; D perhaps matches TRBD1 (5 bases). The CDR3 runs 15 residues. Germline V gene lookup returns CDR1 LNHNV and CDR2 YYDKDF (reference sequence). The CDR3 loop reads CATSRVVEGNTEVFF. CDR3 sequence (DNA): TGTGCCACCAGCAGAGTCGTTGAGGGGAACACTGAAGTTTTCTTT.

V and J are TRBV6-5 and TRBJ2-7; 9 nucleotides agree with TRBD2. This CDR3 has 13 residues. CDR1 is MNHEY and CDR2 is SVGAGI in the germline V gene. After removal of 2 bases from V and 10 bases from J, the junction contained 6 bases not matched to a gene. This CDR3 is CASSYASGALQYF. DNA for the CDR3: TGTGCCAGCAGTTACGCTAGCGGGGCCCTCCAGTACTTC.

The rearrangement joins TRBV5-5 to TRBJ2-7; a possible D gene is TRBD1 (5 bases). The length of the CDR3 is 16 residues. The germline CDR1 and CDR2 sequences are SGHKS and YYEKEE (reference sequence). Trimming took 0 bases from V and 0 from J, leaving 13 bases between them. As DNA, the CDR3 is TGTGCCAGCAGCTTGGCCGTCACAGGCAGCTCCTACGAGCAGTACTTC. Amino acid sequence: CASSLAVTGSSYEQYF.

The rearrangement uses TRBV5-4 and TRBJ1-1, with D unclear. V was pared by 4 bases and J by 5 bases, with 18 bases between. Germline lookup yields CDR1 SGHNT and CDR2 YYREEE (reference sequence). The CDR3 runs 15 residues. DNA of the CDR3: TGTGCCAGCAGCGATCGCGGACGCCCGGGTACTGAAGCTTTCTTT. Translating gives CASSDRGRPGTEAFF. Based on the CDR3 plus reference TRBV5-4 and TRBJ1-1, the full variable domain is ETGVTQSPTHLIKTRGQQVTLRCSSQSGHNTVSWYQQALGQGPQFIFQYYREEENGRGNFPPRFSGLQFPNYSSELNVNALELDDSALYLCASSDRGRPGTEAFFGQGTRLTVV.

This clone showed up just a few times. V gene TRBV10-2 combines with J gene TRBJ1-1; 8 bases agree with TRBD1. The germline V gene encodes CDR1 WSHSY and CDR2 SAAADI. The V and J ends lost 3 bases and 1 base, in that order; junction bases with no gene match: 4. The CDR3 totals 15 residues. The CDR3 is CASSDRGHPNTEAFF. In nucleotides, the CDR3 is TGCGCCAGCAGTGACAGGGGGCACCCGAACACTGAAGCTTTCTTT.

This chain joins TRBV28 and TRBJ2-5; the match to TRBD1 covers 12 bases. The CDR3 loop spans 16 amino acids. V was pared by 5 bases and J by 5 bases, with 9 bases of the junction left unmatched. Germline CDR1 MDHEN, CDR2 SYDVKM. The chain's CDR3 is CASSPIGTGGAETQYF. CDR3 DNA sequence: TGTGCCAGCAGTCCGATTGGGACAGGGGGCGCGGAGACCCAGTACTTC.

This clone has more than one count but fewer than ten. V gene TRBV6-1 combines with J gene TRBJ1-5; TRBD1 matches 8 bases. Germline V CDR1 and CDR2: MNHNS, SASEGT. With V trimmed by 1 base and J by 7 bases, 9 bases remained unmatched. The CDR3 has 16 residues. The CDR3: CASSEGVRGQGQPQHF. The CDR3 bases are TGTGCCAGCAGTGAAGGAGTCAGGGGGCAGGGGCAGCCCCAGCATTTT.

CDR3 in amino acids: CASSKLIGSNQPQHF. CDR3 DNA: TGTGCCAGCAGCAAACTGATCGGGAGCAATCAGCCCCAGCATTTT. The chain joins TRBV28 to TRBJ1-5; D is uncertain. The CDR3 is made up of 15 amino acids. Germline lookup yields CDR1 MDHEN and CDR2 SYDVKM. With 6 bases removed from V and 1 base from J, the gap between germline ends came to 13 bases.

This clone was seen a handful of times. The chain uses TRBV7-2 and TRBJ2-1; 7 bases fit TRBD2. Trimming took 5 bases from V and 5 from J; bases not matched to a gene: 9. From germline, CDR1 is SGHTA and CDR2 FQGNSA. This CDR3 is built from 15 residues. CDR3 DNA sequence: TGTGCCAGCAGCCGGTCCCAGCGGGGCCACAATGAGCAGTTCTTC. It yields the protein CASSRSQRGHNEQFF.

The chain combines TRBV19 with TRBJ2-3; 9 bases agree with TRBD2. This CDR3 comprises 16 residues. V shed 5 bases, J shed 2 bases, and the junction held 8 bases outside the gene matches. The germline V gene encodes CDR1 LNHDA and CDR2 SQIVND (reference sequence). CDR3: CASSVVAGAITDTQYF. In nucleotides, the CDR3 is TGTGCCAGTAGTGTGGTAGCGGGGGCCATCACAGATACGCAGTATTTT. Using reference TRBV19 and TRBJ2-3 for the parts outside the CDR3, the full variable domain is DGGITQSPKYLFRKEGQNVTLSCEQNLNHDAMYWYRQDPGQGLRLIYYSQIVNDFQKGDIAEGYSVSREKKESFPLTVTSAQKNPTAFYLCASSVVAGAITDTQYFGPGTRLTVL.

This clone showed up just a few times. DNA of the CDR3: TGTGCCAGCAGCTTAGCGGCAGCCTCCTACAATGAGCAGTTCTTC. Encoded protein: CASSLAAASYNEQFF. The chain combines TRBV7-9 with TRBJ2-1; no clear D gene. From germline, CDR1 is SEHNR and CDR2 FQNEAQ (reference sequence). The CDR3 length is 15 residues. Between the trimmed V and J ends, which lost 0 bases and 0 bases, there was a span of 6 bases.

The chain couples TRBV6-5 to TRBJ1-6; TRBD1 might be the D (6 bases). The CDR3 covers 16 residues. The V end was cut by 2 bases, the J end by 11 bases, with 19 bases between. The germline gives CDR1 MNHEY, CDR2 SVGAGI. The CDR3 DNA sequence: TGTGCCAGCAGTTACCCCCAGGGGAGCGCTTACGCACCCCTCCACTTT. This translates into CASSYPQGSAYAPLHF.